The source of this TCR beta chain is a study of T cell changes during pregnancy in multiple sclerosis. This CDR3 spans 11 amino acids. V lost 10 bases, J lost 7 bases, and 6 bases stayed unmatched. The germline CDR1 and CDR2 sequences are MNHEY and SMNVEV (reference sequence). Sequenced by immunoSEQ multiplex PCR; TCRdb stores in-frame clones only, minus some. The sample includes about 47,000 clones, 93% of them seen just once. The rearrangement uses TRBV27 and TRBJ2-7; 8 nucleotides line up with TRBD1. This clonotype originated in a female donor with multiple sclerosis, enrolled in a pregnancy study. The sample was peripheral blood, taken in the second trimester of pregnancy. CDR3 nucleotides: TGTGCCATCGGACAGGGTGGTGAGCAGTACTTC. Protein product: CAIGQGGEQYF.